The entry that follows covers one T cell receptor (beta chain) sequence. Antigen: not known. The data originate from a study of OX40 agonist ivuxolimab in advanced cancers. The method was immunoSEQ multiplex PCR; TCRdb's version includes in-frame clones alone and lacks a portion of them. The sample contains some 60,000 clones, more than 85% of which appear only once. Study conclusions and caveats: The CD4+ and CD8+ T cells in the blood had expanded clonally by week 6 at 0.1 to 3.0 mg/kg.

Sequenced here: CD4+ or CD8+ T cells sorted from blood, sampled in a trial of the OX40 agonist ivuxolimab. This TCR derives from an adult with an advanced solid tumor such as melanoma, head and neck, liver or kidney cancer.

CDR3 sequence: CASSLAGGAQGTF. DNA of the CDR3: TGTGCCAGCAGCTTAGCGGGGGGGGCCCAAGGCACCTTC. The chain has TRBV7-6 and TRBJ1-2; D possibly corresponds to TRBD1 (6 bases). Germline loops: CDR1 SGHVS, CDR2 FNYEAQ. V was shortened by 0 bases and J by 13 bases, with 15 bases between the two germline ends. This CDR3 contains 13 residues.